The rows below give T cell receptor beta chains drawn from one sample of a study of blood T cell repertoires in COVID-19. TCRdb's table, derived via immunoSEQ multiplex PCR, lists solely in-frame clones and lacks some. The sample holds 45,000 to 65,000 clones, roughly 84% seen once. The sequenced sample was peripheral blood. The receptor source for this set is a man aged 45-60 years with active COVID-19. The CDR3 runs from the conserved cysteine through the conserved F or W. A D gene is named only where the DNA matches it firmly. Clone size is stated in some rows and not others, as once, few, many or a class when expanded.

d_gene: TRBD1
abundance: .
v_gene: TRBV25-1
j_gene: TRBJ1-1
CDR3aa: CASSALDRENTEAFF
CDR3nt: TGTGCCAGCAGTGCCCTGGACAGGGAGAACACTGAAGCTTTCTTT

d_gene: .
abundance: .
v_gene: TRBV5-1
j_gene: TRBJ2-7
CDR3aa: CASSLGDALRDEQYF
CDR3nt: TGCGCCAGCAGCTTGGGAGATGCGTTGCGAGACGAGCAGTACTTC

d_gene: TRBD1
abundance: .
v_gene: TRBV11-2
j_gene: TRBJ2-3
CDR3aa: CASSPQGQGTDTQYF
CDR3nt: TGTGCCAGCAGCCCCCAAGGACAGGGTACAGATACGCAGTATTTT

d_gene: TRBD1
abundance: few
v_gene: TRBV27
j_gene: TRBJ1-2
CDR3aa: CASSQAAGGTGANYGYTF
CDR3nt: TGTGCCAGCAGTCAGGCGGCGGGGGGGACAGGGGCTAACTATGGCTACACCTTC

d_gene: .
abundance: .
v_gene: TRBV3-1/TRBV3-2
j_gene: TRBJ1-3
CDR3aa: CASGSSGNTIYF
CDR3nt: TGTGCCAGCGGGAGCTCTGGAAACACCATATATTTT

d_gene: TRBD1
abundance: .
v_gene: TRBV5-8
j_gene: TRBJ1-5
CDR3aa: CASRVYRGQPQHF
CDR3nt: TGTGCCAGCAGAGTATACAGGGGACAGCCCCAGCATTTT

d_gene: TRBD1
abundance: once
v_gene: TRBV4-3
j_gene: TRBJ2-1
CDR3aa: CASSQAPFLSGQGASDEQFF
CDR3nt: TGCGCCAGCAGCCAAGCCCCCTTTTTATCTGGACAGGGGGCGAGCGATGAGCAGTTCTTC

d_gene: .
abundance: .
v_gene: TRBV6-2/TRBV6-3
j_gene: TRBJ2-7
CDR3aa: CASSYGQEQYF
CDR3nt: TGTGCCAGCAGTTACGGACAGGAGCAGTACTTC

d_gene: .
abundance: .
v_gene: TRBV5-1
j_gene: TRBJ1-1
CDR3aa: CASSLGPSNTEAFF
CDR3nt: TGCGCCAGCAGCTTGGGTCCGTCGAACACTGAAGCTTTCTTT

d_gene: TRBD2
abundance: .
v_gene: TRBV5-8
j_gene: TRBJ2-5
CDR3aa: CASSLGLAGETQYF
CDR3nt: TGTGCCAGCAGCTTGGGACTAGCGGGAGAGACCCAGTACTTC

d_gene: .
abundance: .
v_gene: TRBV7-2
j_gene: TRBJ1-3
CDR3aa: CASSTLPSPGNTIYF
CDR3nt: TGTGCCAGCAGTACCCTACCGAGCCCTGGAAACACCATATATTTT

d_gene: TRBD1
abundance: medium-sized
v_gene: TRBV6-5
j_gene: TRBJ1-1
CDR3aa: CASSRGQGEAFF
CDR3nt: TGTGCCAGCAGCCGCGGACAGGGGGAAGCTTTCTTT

d_gene: TRBD1
abundance: .
v_gene: TRBV16
j_gene: TRBJ1-5
CDR3aa: CASSQSDRGNQPQHF
CDR3nt: TGTGCCAGCAGCCAATCGGACAGGGGCAATCAGCCCCAGCATTTT

d_gene: TRBD2
abundance: .
v_gene: TRBV28
j_gene: TRBJ2-3
CDR3aa: CASSPSGRAADTQYF
CDR3nt: TGTGCCAGCAGTCCTAGCGGGAGGGCAGCAGATACGCAGTATTTT

d_gene: .
abundance: .
v_gene: TRBV28
j_gene: TRBJ2-1
CDR3aa: CASSPRGARMNEQFF
CDR3nt: TGTGCCAGCAGTCCTCGCGGCGCGAGGATGAATGAGCAGTTCTTC

d_gene: .
abundance: few
v_gene: TRBV7-2
j_gene: TRBJ2-3
CDR3aa: CASSLVGTSGSDTQYF
CDR3nt: TGTGCCAGCAGCTTAGTGGGTACCTCAGGGTCAGATACGCAGTATTTT

d_gene: TRBD1
abundance: .
v_gene: TRBV6-6
j_gene: TRBJ2-7
CDR3aa: CASSYQGTGKGEQYF
CDR3nt: TGTGCCAGCAGTTACCAAGGGACAGGGAAGGGCGAGCAGTACTTC

d_gene: .
abundance: .
v_gene: TRBV28
j_gene: TRBJ1-4
CDR3aa: CASSPPVTGGREKLFF
CDR3nt: TGTGCCAGCAGTCCCCCCGTGACAGGCGGTCGTGAAAAACTGTTTTTT

d_gene: TRBD2
abundance: .
v_gene: TRBV28
j_gene: TRBJ2-2
CDR3aa: CASSPSWKSSGSRTGELFF
CDR3nt: TGTGCCAGCAGTCCCTCTTGGAAGTCTAGCGGGAGTCGAACCGGGGAGCTGTTTTTT

d_gene: .
abundance: .
v_gene: TRBV7-9
j_gene: TRBJ2-5
CDR3aa: CASSTGKRETQYF
CDR3nt: TGTGCCAGCAGCACAGGGAAAAGGGAGACCCAGTACTTC

d_gene: .
abundance: .
v_gene: TRBV18
j_gene: TRBJ2-3
CDR3aa: CATTHGQAYPSSTDTQYF
CDR3nt: TGTGCCACCACTCATGGTCAGGCATACCCTTCAAGCACAGATACGCAGTATTTT

d_gene: .
abundance: .
v_gene: TRBV11-2
j_gene: TRBJ2-1
CDR3aa: CASSSLAVYNEQFF
CDR3nt: TGTGCCAGCAGCTCCCTAGCAGTTTACAATGAGCAGTTCTTC

d_gene: TRBD1
abundance: .
v_gene: TRBV29-1
j_gene: TRBJ2-7
CDR3aa: CSATGQGGHEQYF
CDR3nt: TGCAGCGCGACGGGACAGGGGGGCCACGAGCAGTACTTC

d_gene: .
abundance: .
v_gene: TRBV19
j_gene: TRBJ1-4
CDR3aa: CASSIGALNEKLFF
CDR3nt: TGTGCCAGTAGTATCGGTGCTTTAAATGAAAAACTGTTTTTT

d_gene: .
abundance: .
v_gene: TRBV7-9
j_gene: TRBJ1-5
CDR3aa: CASSPDSYNQPQHF
CDR3nt: TGTGCCAGCAGCCCAGACAGTTACAATCAGCCCCAGCATTTT

d_gene: TRBD2
abundance: .
v_gene: TRBV28
j_gene: TRBJ2-2
CDR3aa: CASSGRFRTSFNTGELFF
CDR3nt: TGTGCCAGCAGCGGGCGGTTTCGGACTAGCTTTAACACCGGGGAGCTGTTTTTT

d_gene: .
abundance: .
v_gene: TRBV19
j_gene: TRBJ1-2
CDR3aa: CASSTGGPSASGYTF
CDR3nt: TGTGCCAGTAGTACCGGGGGGCCTTCCGCTTCAGGCTACACCTTC

d_gene: .
abundance: .
v_gene: TRBV7-2
j_gene: TRBJ2-3
CDR3aa: CASSSPADTQYF
CDR3nt: TGTGCCAGCAGCTCCCCCGCAGATACGCAGTATTTT

d_gene: .
abundance: .
v_gene: TRBV29-1
j_gene: TRBJ1-4
CDR3aa: CSVVGDFNEKLFF
CDR3nt: TGCAGCGTTGTGGGGGACTTTAATGAAAAACTGTTTTTT

d_gene: .
abundance: .
v_gene: TRBV11-2
j_gene: TRBJ2-5
CDR3aa: CASSSRRTAQETQYF
CDR3nt: TGTGCCAGCAGCTCCAGAAGGACAGCTCAAGAGACCCAGTACTTC

d_gene: TRBD1
abundance: few
v_gene: TRBV6-2/TRBV6-3
j_gene: TRBJ2-7
CDR3aa: CASSYPGTGAAQYF
CDR3nt: TGTGCCAGCAGTTATCCCGGGACAGGGGCCGCGCAGTACTTC

d_gene: .
abundance: .
v_gene: TRBV6-5
j_gene: TRBJ1-5
CDR3aa: CASSSLSNQPQHF
CDR3nt: TGTGCCAGCAGTTCCCTTAGCAATCAGCCCCAGCATTTT

d_gene: .
abundance: .
v_gene: TRBV7-8
j_gene: TRBJ1-1
CDR3aa: CASSHSGTNTEAFF
CDR3nt: TGTGCCAGCAGCCACTCCGGGACAAACACTGAAGCTTTCTTT

d_gene: TRBD2
abundance: .
v_gene: TRBV5-4
j_gene: TRBJ2-1
CDR3aa: CASSFSRLAGGDEQFF
CDR3nt: TGTGCCAGCAGCTTTAGTCGACTAGCGGGAGGGGATGAGCAGTTCTTC

d_gene: TRBD2
abundance: .
v_gene: TRBV7-9
j_gene: TRBJ2-2
CDR3aa: CASSGTGSGRPRRELFF
CDR3nt: TGTGCCAGCAGCGGTACGGGTAGCGGGCGCCCTAGGAGGGAGCTGTTTTTT